A selection of T cell receptor beta chains follows, all from one sample in a study of human T cells and chemical hapten exposure. TCRdb used MiXCR to reprocess the RACE reads, holding one entry per CDR3 protein. This table has about 84,000 distinct CDR3 sequences, 8.5% to 12% appearing once. Specimen: whole blood, collected in connection with sensitization to the hapten diphenylcyclopropenone (DPC). The receptors derive from a woman aged 50 to 65 with alopecia areata. Some clones in this sample may be carry-over from other donors' samples. Each CDR3 is given with its conserved first and last residue. Fields, in order: D gene, clone size, V gene, J gene, CDR3 DNA, CDR3 protein. A D gene is named only where the DNA matches it firmly. Rows give clone size only sometimes, using once, few, many, or a class for an expanded clone.

d_call: .; clone_size: many; v_call: TRBV20-1; j_call: TRBJ2-1; cdr3_nt: TGCAGTGCGCTAATACAGGAGTACCCTGCCTACAATGAGCAGTTCTTC; cdr3_aa: CSALIQEYPAYNEQFF
d_call: TRBD2; clone_size: many; v_call: TRBV4-3; j_call: TRBJ2-5; cdr3_nt: TGCGCCAGCAGTCCAGTGTATGGGACTAGCGGGACCCCAGAGACCCAGTACTTC; cdr3_aa: CASSPVYGTSGTPETQYF
d_call: TRBD2; clone_size: .; v_call: TRBV5-1; j_call: TRBJ2-1; cdr3_nt: TGCGCCAGCAGCTTGGCCAGCGGGAGAACCTACAATGAGCAGTTCTTC; cdr3_aa: CASSLASGRTYNEQFF
d_call: .; clone_size: .; v_call: TRBV29-1; j_call: TRBJ2-1; cdr3_nt: TGCAGCGTTGAACCCAGATACAATGAGCAGTTCTTC; cdr3_aa: CSVEPRYNEQFF
d_call: .; clone_size: .; v_call: TRBV28; j_call: TRBJ2-7; cdr3_nt: TGTGCCAGCAGTTTATCGGAACTGGCTTCCTACGAGCAGTACTTC; cdr3_aa: CASSLSELASYEQYF
d_call: TRBD1; clone_size: many; v_call: TRBV20-1; j_call: TRBJ2-5; cdr3_nt: TGCAGTGTTTACCGGGACAGGGTACAAGAGACCCAGTACTTC; cdr3_aa: CSVYRDRVQETQYF
d_call: .; clone_size: .; v_call: TRBV3-1; j_call: TRBJ2-2; cdr3_nt: TGTGCCAGCAGCCAAGGCAGAAGGGAGCTGTTTTTT; cdr3_aa: CASSQGRRELFF
d_call: TRBD1; clone_size: many; v_call: TRBV28; j_call: TRBJ2-3; cdr3_nt: TGTGCCAGCAGTGCCCCCCGGGACAGGGTATCAGATACGCAGTATTTT; cdr3_aa: CASSAPRDRVSDTQYF
d_call: .; clone_size: many; v_call: TRBV6-5; j_call: TRBJ2-3; cdr3_nt: TGTGCCAGCCGACCTAGTTTCCGCGATACGCAGTATTTT; cdr3_aa: CASRPSFRDTQYF
d_call: TRBD2; clone_size: few; v_call: TRBV20-1; j_call: TRBJ2-3; cdr3_nt: TGCAGTGCTAGATCCGGACTAGCGCCGCAGGGAGAGCAGTATTTT; cdr3_aa: CSARSGLAPQGEQYF
d_call: .; clone_size: once; v_call: TRBV20-1; j_call: TRBJ2-2; cdr3_nt: TGCAGTGCTAGCCCCAATTACCAAGCGAACACCGGGGAGCTGTTTTTT; cdr3_aa: CSASPNYQANTGELFF
d_call: .; clone_size: many; v_call: TRBV6-5; j_call: TRBJ1-6; cdr3_nt: TGTGCCAGCAGTTACTCCCGCCCCCCAGGGCCGACTAGTTCACCCCTCCACTTT; cdr3_aa: CASSYSRPPGPTSSPLHF
d_call: TRBD1; clone_size: few; v_call: TRBV18; j_call: TRBJ1-4; cdr3_nt: TGTGCCAGCTCACTGGGACAGGCTAATGAAAAACTGTTTTTT; cdr3_aa: CASSLGQANEKLFF
d_call: TRBD1; clone_size: few; v_call: TRBV29-1; j_call: TRBJ1-1; cdr3_nt: TGCAGCGTGACGGGACAGGGGGCTTCGAGCACTGAAGCTTTCTTT; cdr3_aa: CSVTGQGASSTEAFF
d_call: TRBD1; clone_size: many; v_call: TRBV5-5; j_call: TRBJ1-5; cdr3_nt: TGTGCCAGCAGCGTTGGGACAGGCCCTTATCGGCCCCAGCATTTT; cdr3_aa: CASSVGTGPYRPQHF
d_call: .; clone_size: .; v_call: TRBV7-8; j_call: TRBJ1-1; cdr3_nt: TGTGCCAGCAGCTTAGTACCAGATGAAGCTTTCTTT; cdr3_aa: CASSLVPDEAFF
d_call: .; clone_size: few; v_call: TRBV14; j_call: TRBJ2-3; cdr3_nt: TGTGCCAGCAGCCAAGCAGGGTCTACGCAGTATTTT; cdr3_aa: CASSQAGSTQYF
d_call: .; clone_size: .; v_call: TRBV7-8; j_call: TRBJ2-3; cdr3_nt: TGTGCCAGCAGCCCGGACTACAGCACAGATACGCAGTATTTT; cdr3_aa: CASSPDYSTDTQYF
d_call: .; clone_size: .; v_call: TRBV6-5; j_call: TRBJ2-7; cdr3_nt: TGTGCCAGCAGTTACATACAGGGTGACGAGCAGTACTTC; cdr3_aa: CASSYIQGDEQYF
d_call: TRBD1; clone_size: many; v_call: TRBV20-1; j_call: TRBJ2-5; cdr3_nt: TGCAGTGCTGGTGACAGGGTCTCGGAGACCCAGTACTTC; cdr3_aa: CSAGDRVSETQYF
d_call: .; clone_size: many; v_call: TRBV7-9; j_call: TRBJ2-7; cdr3_nt: TGTGCCAGCAGCTTAGGGGGGCGCATCGACGAGCAGTACTTC; cdr3_aa: CASSLGGRIDEQYF
d_call: .; clone_size: .; v_call: TRBV20-1; j_call: TRBJ1-2; cdr3_nt: TGCAGTGCTATAGGTATGGCGTATGGCTACACCTTC; cdr3_aa: CSAIGMAYGYTF
d_call: TRBD2; clone_size: many; v_call: TRBV7-9; j_call: TRBJ2-7; cdr3_nt: TGTGCCAGCAGCTTGACGGGAGGGCCGTTTGTCGAGCAGTACTTC; cdr3_aa: CASSLTGGPFVEQYF
d_call: .; clone_size: few; v_call: TRBV6-5; j_call: TRBJ1-4; cdr3_nt: TGTGCCAGCAAGTCGGGAGGGGGGCATGAAAAACTGTTTTTT; cdr3_aa: CASKSGGGHEKLFF
d_call: TRBD1; clone_size: .; v_call: TRBV7-2; j_call: TRBJ1-1; cdr3_nt: TGTGCCAGGAGCTCACTTGGGCTTGGGACAGCAAAGATAAACACTGAAGCTTTCTTT; cdr3_aa: CARSSLGLGTAKINTEAFF
d_call: TRBD1; clone_size: many; v_call: TRBV5-8; j_call: TRBJ1-5; cdr3_nt: TGTGCCAGCAGCTTAGTTGGACAGGGGAGAGGCAATCAGCCCCAGCATTTT; cdr3_aa: CASSLVGQGRGNQPQHF
d_call: .; clone_size: few; v_call: TRBV14; j_call: TRBJ2-3; cdr3_nt: TGTGCCAGCAGGGAGAGGGGAACAGATACGCAGTATTTT; cdr3_aa: CASRERGTDTQYF
d_call: .; clone_size: many; v_call: TRBV11-1; j_call: TRBJ2-1; cdr3_nt: TGTGCCAGCAGATCAACTAGGGCCTTGAATGAGCAGTTCTTC; cdr3_aa: CASRSTRALNEQFF
d_call: .; clone_size: .; v_call: TRBV2; j_call: TRBJ1-5; cdr3_nt: TGTGCCAGCAGTGAGAACACCAATCAGCCCCAGCATTTT; cdr3_aa: CASSENTNQPQHF
d_call: .; clone_size: few; v_call: TRBV5-1; j_call: TRBJ1-1; cdr3_nt: TGCGCCAGCAGCTTGGCGAGGTACGAGGCCACTGAAGCTTTCTTT; cdr3_aa: CASSLARYEATEAFF
d_call: .; clone_size: many; v_call: TRBV20-1; j_call: TRBJ2-6; cdr3_nt: TGCAGTGCTAGAGCACGGAATGGTGGGGCCAACGTCCTGACTTTC; cdr3_aa: CSARARNGGANVLTF
d_call: .; clone_size: few; v_call: TRBV10-3; j_call: TRBJ1-3; cdr3_nt: TGTGCCTCAGGGAAGGGGGTCGCTGGAAACACCATATATTTT; cdr3_aa: CASGKGVAGNTIYF
d_call: .; clone_size: .; v_call: TRBV20-1; j_call: TRBJ1-5; cdr3_nt: TGCAGTGCTAGTAACATGGGAGACCAGCCCCAGCATTTT; cdr3_aa: CSASNMGDQPQHF
d_call: TRBD2; clone_size: .; v_call: TRBV18; j_call: TRBJ2-1; cdr3_nt: TGTGCCAGCTCACCAACCTTCAGCGGGGGCTCCTACAATGAGCAGTTCTTC; cdr3_aa: CASSPTFSGGSYNEQFF
d_call: TRBD1; clone_size: .; v_call: TRBV5-6; j_call: TRBJ1-2; cdr3_nt: TGTGCCAGCAGCTTCCGGGACAGGGGCCCCTATGGCTACACCTTC; cdr3_aa: CASSFRDRGPYGYTF
d_call: .; clone_size: many; v_call: TRBV20-1; j_call: TRBJ2-7; cdr3_nt: TGCAGTGCTAGAGTTTTAGGGGGGGCCTCCTACGAGCAGTACTTC; cdr3_aa: CSARVLGGASYEQYF
d_call: .; clone_size: .; v_call: TRBV7-2; j_call: TRBJ2-2; cdr3_nt: TGTGCCAGCAGCTTTTTATGGGGCACCGGGGAGCTGTTTTTT; cdr3_aa: CASSFLWGTGELFF
d_call: TRBD1; clone_size: many; v_call: TRBV6-6; j_call: TRBJ1-3; cdr3_nt: TGTGCCAGCAGTTACTCAAACCCCGGGACAGGCTCTGGAAACACCATATATTTT; cdr3_aa: CASSYSNPGTGSGNTIYF
d_call: .; clone_size: .; v_call: TRBV14; j_call: TRBJ1-4; cdr3_nt: TGTGCCAGCAGTAGCCGGGGGCTTAAGGAAGAAAAACTGTTTTTT; cdr3_aa: CASSSRGLKEEKLFF
d_call: TRBD2; clone_size: .; v_call: TRBV18; j_call: TRBJ2-7; cdr3_nt: TGTGCCAGCTCACCCGCTAGCGGGGGTGCCTACGAGCAGTACTTC; cdr3_aa: CASSPASGGAYEQYF
d_call: .; clone_size: .; v_call: TRBV7-9; j_call: TRBJ1-4; cdr3_nt: TGTGCCAGCAGCTTACCAACCGGACGGAACAATAATGAAAAACTGTTTTTT; cdr3_aa: CASSLPTGRNNNEKLFF
d_call: TRBD2; clone_size: many; v_call: TRBV10-3; j_call: TRBJ2-1; cdr3_nt: TGTGCCATCAGTGAGCGGACTAGCAATGAGCAGTTCTTC; cdr3_aa: CAISERTSNEQFF
d_call: .; clone_size: .; v_call: TRBV3-1; j_call: TRBJ1-4; cdr3_nt: TGTGCCAGCAGCCAAGGGACAGCGATAGCAACTAATGAAAAACTGTTTTTT; cdr3_aa: CASSQGTAIATNEKLFF
d_call: .; clone_size: many; v_call: TRBV29-1; j_call: TRBJ1-1; cdr3_nt: TGCAGCGTTATGTCCGGGGCCAGGAACACTGAAGCTTTCTTT; cdr3_aa: CSVMSGARNTEAFF
d_call: .; clone_size: .; v_call: TRBV2; j_call: TRBJ2-6; cdr3_nt: TGTGCCAGCAGTGCCAACCCGGCAGGGACCCGTTCTGGGGCCAACGTCCTGACTTTC; cdr3_aa: CASSANPAGTRSGANVLTF
d_call: TRBD1; clone_size: many; v_call: TRBV18; j_call: TRBJ2-5; cdr3_nt: TGTGCCAGCTCCAACCAGGGGACAGGCGGATTGAAGACCCAGTACTTC; cdr3_aa: CASSNQGTGGLKTQYF
d_call: .; clone_size: few; v_call: TRBV6-5; j_call: TRBJ1-6; cdr3_nt: TGTGCCAGCAGTTACAAGGGTCCACGGGTTAATTCACCCCTCCACTTT; cdr3_aa: CASSYKGPRVNSPLHF
d_call: .; clone_size: .; v_call: TRBV5-1; j_call: TRBJ1-6; cdr3_nt: TGCGCCAGCACCGTCATCCTAGGGGATTCACCCCTCCACTTT; cdr3_aa: CASTVILGDSPLHF
d_call: .; clone_size: many; v_call: TRBV4-3; j_call: TRBJ1-5; cdr3_nt: TGCGCCAGCAGCCAAGATTGGGACGATAGCAATCAGCCCCAGCATTTT; cdr3_aa: CASSQDWDDSNQPQHF
d_call: TRBD1; clone_size: few; v_call: TRBV6-2/TRBV6-3; j_call: TRBJ1-1; cdr3_nt: TGTGCCAGCAGTTACCCCGGGACAGGGGGCGCGGAAGCTTTCTTT; cdr3_aa: CASSYPGTGGAEAFF
d_call: .; clone_size: .; v_call: TRBV28; j_call: TRBJ2-1; cdr3_nt: TGTGCCAGCAGTCCAAGGCAGGTCTCCTACAATGAGCAGTTCTTC; cdr3_aa: CASSPRQVSYNEQFF
d_call: TRBD2; clone_size: .; v_call: TRBV5-1; j_call: TRBJ2-1; cdr3_nt: TGCGCCAGCAGTCTGTCTGGGACTAGCGGGAGCGATGAGCAGTTCTTC; cdr3_aa: CASSLSGTSGSDEQFF
d_call: .; clone_size: many; v_call: TRBV6-1; j_call: TRBJ2-1; cdr3_nt: TGTGCCAGCAGTGATCCCCAGGTCGGTGAGCAGTTCTTC; cdr3_aa: CASSDPQVGEQFF
d_call: .; clone_size: .; v_call: TRBV28; j_call: TRBJ2-2; cdr3_nt: TGTGCCAGCAGTTTAGACAGAACAGTTAGGGAGCTGTTTTTT; cdr3_aa: CASSLDRTVRELFF